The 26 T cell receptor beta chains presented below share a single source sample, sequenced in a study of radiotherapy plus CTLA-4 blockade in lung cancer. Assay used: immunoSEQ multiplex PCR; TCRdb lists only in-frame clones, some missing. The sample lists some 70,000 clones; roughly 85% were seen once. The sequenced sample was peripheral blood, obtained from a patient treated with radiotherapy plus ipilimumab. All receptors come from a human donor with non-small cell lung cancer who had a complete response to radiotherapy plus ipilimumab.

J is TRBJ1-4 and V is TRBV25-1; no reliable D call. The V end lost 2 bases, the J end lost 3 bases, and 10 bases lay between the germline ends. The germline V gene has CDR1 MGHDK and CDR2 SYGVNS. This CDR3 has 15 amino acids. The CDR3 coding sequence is TGTGCCAGCAGTGAAATACAATTCCCTAATGAAAAACTGTTTTTT. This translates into CASSEIQFPNEKLFF.

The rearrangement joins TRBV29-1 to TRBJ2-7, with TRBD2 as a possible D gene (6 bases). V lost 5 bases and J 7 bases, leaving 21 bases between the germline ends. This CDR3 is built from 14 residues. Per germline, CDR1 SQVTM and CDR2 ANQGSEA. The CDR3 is CSVRTGGSQGEQYF. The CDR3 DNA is TGCAGCGTTCGAACCGGGGGAAGTCAAGGTGAGCAGTACTTC.

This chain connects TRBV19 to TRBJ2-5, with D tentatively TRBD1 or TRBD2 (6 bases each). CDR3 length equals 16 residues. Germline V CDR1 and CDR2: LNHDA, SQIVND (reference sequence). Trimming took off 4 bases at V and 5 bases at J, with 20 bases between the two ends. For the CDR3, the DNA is TGTGCCAGTAGTAACTCCCTGGGGGGCCAGGGGGAGACCCAGTACTTC. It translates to CASSNSLGGQGETQYF. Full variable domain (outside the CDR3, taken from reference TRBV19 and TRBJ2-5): DGGITQSPKYLFRKEGQNVTLSCEQNLNHDAMYWYRQDPGQGLRLIYYSQIVNDFQKGDIAEGYSVSREKKESFPLTVTSAQKNPTAFYLCASSNSLGGQGETQYFGPGTRLLVL.

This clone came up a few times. DNA of the CDR3: TGTGCCATCAGTGAGTCGTCCTACGAGCAGTACTTC. It translates to CAISESSYEQYF. The rearrangement joins TRBV10-3 to TRBJ2-7; D not certain. The CDR3 has 12 residues. V was clipped by 0 bases and J by 1 base, with 1 base between them. Per germline, CDR1 ENHRY and CDR2 SYGVKD.

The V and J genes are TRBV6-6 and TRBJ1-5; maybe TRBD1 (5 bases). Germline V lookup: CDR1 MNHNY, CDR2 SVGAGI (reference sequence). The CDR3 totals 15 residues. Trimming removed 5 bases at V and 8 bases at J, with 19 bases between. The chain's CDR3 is CASSLAAGSIEPQHF. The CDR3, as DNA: TGTGCCAGCAGTCTGGCGGCAGGGTCAATTGAGCCCCAGCATTTT.

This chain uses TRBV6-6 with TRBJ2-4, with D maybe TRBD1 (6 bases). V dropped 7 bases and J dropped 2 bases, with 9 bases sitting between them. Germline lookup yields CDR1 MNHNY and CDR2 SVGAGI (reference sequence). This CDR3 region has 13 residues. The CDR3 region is CASNQGSKNIQYF. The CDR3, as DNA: TGTGCCAGCAACCAGGGGTCCAAAAACATTCAGTACTTC.

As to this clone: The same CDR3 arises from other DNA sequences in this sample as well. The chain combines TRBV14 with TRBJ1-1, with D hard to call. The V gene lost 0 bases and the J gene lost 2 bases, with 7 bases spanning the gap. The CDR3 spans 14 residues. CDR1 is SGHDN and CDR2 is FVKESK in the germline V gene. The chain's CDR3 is CASSQEVRNTEAFF. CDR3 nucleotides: TGTGCCAGCAGCCAAGAGGTCAGAAACACTGAAGCTTTCTTT.

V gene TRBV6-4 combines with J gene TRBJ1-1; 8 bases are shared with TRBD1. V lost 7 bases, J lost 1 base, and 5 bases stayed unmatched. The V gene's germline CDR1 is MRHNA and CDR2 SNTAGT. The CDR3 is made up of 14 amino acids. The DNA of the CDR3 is TGTGCCAGCACCAGAGGACAGGGGAACACTGAAGCTTTCTTT. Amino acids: CASTRGQGNTEAFF.

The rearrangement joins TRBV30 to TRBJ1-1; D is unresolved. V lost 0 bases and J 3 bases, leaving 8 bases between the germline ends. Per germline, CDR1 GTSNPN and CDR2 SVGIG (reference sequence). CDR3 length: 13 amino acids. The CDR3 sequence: CAWSVGRDTEAFF. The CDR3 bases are TGTGCCTGGAGTGTTGGTCGGGACACTGAAGCTTTCTTT.

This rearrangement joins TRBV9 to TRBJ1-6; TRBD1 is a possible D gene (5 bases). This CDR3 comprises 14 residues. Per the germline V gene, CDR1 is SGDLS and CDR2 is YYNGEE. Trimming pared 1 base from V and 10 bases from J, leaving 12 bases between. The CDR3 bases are TGTGCCAGCAGCGTACGCCAGGGAGGATCACCCCTCCACTTT. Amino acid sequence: CASSVRQGGSPLHF.

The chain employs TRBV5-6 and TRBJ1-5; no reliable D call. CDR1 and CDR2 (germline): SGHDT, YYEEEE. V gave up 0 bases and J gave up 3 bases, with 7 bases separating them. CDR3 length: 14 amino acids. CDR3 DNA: TGTGCCAGCAGCTTGGCGGGTAACAATCAGCCCCAGCATTTT. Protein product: CASSLAGNNQPQHF.

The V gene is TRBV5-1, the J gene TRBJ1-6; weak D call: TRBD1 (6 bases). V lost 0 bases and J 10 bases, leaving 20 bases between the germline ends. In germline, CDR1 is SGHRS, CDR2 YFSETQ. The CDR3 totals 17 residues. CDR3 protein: CASSLEWRQGWVSPLHF. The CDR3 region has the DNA TGCGCCAGCAGCTTGGAATGGAGGCAGGGGTGGGTCTCACCCCTCCACTTT.

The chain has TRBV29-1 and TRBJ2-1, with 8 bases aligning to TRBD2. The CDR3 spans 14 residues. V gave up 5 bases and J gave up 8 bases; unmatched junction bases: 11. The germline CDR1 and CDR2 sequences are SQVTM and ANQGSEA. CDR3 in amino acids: CSVLYNGRGYEQFF. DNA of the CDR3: TGCAGCGTTTTATATAACGGGAGGGGATATGAGCAGTTCTTC.

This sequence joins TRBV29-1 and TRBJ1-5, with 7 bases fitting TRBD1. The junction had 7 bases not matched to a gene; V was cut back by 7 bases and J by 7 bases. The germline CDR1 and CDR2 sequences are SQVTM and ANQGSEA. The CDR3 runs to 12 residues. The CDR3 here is CSAGARGQPQHF. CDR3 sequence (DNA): TGCAGCGCTGGGGCCAGGGGGCAGCCCCAGCATTTT.

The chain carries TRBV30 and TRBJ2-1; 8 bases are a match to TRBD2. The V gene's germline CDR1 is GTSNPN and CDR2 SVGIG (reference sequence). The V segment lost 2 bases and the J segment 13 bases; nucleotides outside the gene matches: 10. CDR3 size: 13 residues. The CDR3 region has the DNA TGTGCCTGGAGTTCAGAACCTAGGACTAGCCAGTTCTTC. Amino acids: CAWSSEPRTSQFF.

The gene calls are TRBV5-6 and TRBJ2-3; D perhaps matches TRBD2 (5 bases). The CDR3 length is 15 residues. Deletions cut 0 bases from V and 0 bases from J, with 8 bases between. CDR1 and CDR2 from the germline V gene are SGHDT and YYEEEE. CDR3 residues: CASSLAGGSTDTQYF. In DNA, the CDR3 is TGTGCCAGCAGCTTGGCGGGCGGGAGCACAGATACGCAGTATTTT.

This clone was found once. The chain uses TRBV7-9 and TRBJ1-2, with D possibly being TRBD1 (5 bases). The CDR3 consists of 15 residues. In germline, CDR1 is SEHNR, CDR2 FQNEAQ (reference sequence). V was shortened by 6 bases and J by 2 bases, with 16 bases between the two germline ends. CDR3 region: CASRPVRDQNYGYTF. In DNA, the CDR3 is TGTGCCAGCAGACCTGTCCGGGACCAAAACTATGGCTACACCTTC.

In nucleotides, the CDR3 is TGTGCCAGCAGCCCCAGGGGATTTAGCAATCAGCCCCAGCATTTT. Translated: CASSPRGFSNQPQHF. The rearrangement joins TRBV6-5 to TRBJ1-5, with a tentative D call TRBD1 (6 bases). The CDR3 consists of 15 residues. Trimming took 6 bases from V and 0 from J, leaving 12 bases between them. In germline, CDR1 is MNHEY, CDR2 SVGAGI.

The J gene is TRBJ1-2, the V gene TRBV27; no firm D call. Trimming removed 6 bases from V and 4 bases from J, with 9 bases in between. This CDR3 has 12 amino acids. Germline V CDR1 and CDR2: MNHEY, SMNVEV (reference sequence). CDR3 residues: CASRREVYGYTF. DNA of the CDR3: TGTGCCAGCAGGCGGGAGGTCTATGGCTACACCTTC.

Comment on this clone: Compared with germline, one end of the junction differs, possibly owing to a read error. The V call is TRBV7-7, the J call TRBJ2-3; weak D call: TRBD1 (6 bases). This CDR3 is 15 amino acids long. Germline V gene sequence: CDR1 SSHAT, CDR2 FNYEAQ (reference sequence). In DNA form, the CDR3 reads TGTGCTAGCAGCCCGGGCAGGGGTGTGGCAGATACGCAGTATTTT. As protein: CASSPGRGVADTQYF.

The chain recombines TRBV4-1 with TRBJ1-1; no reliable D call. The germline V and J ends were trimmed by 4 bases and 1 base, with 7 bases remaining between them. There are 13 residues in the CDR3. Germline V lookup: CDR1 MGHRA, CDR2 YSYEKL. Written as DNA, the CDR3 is TGCGCCAGCAGCCTCATGGGGAACACTGAAGCTTTCTTT. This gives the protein CASSLMGNTEAFF.

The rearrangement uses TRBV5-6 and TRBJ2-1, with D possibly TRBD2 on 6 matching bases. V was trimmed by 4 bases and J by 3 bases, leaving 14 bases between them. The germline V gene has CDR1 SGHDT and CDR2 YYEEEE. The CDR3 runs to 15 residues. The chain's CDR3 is CASSATSYYYNEQFF. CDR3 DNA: TGTGCCAGCAGCGCTACTAGCTACTACTACAATGAGCAGTTCTTC.

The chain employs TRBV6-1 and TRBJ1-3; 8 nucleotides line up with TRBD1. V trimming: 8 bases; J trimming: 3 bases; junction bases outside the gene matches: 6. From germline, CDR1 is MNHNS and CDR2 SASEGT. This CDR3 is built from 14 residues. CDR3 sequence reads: CASERDRFGNTIYF. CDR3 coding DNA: TGTGCCAGCGAGAGGGACAGGTTTGGAAACACCATATATTTT.

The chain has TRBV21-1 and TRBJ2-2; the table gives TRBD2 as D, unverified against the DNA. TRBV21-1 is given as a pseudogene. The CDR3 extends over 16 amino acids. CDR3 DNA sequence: TGTGCCAGCAGCAAAGCGCGGCGGACGAACACCGGGGAGCTGTTTTTT. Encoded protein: CASSKARRTNTGELFF.

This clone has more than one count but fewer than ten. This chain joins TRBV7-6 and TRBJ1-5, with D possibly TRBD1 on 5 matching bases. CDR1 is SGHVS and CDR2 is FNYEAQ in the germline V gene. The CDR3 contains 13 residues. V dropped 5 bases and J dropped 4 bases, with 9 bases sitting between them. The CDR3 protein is CASSTGNNQPQHF. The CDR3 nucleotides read TGTGCCAGCAGCACAGGTAATAATCAGCCCCAGCATTTT.

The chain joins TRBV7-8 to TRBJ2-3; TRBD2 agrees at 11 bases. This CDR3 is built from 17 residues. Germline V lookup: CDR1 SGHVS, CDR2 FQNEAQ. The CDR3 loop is CAISPAVASGGPDTQYF. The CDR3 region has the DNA TGTGCAATATCCCCAGCCGTAGCTAGCGGGGGGCCAGATACGCAGTATTTT.